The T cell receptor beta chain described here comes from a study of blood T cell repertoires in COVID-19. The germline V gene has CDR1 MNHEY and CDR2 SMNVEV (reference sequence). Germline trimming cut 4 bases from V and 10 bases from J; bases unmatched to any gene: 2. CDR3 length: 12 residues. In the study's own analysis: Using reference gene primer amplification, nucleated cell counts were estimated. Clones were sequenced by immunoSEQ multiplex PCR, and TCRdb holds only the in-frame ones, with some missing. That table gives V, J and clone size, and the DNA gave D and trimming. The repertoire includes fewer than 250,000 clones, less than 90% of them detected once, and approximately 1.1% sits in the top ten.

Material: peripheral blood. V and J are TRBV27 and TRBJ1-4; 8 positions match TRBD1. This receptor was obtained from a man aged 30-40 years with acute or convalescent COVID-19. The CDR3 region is CASSYDRGKLFF. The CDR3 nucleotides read TGTGCCAGCAGTTACGACAGGGGAAAACTGTTTTTT.